Below, 6 T cell receptor beta chains from the same sample are listed, as sequenced in a study of blood T cells in healthy people across ages. A second PCR of roughly 6 to 12 cycles used a sample-barcoded 5' primer and a J-beta primer mix. TCRdb re-called the 5' RACE reads through MiXCR, storing one row per CDR3 protein. The sample includes roughly 1.5 million distinct CDR3 sequences, around 40% of them seen just once. The specimen sequenced was blood. These receptors originate from a woman under 30 in good health.

The J gene is TRBJ1-1, the V gene TRBV25-1; D may be TRBD1 (5 bases). Germline values: CDR1 MGHDK, CDR2 SYGVNS. The CDR3 totals 13 residues. V was pared by 8 bases and J by 9 bases, with 19 bases between. The CDR3 sequence is CASREAGGTKAFF. The CDR3 bases are TGTGCCAGCCGAGAGGCAGGAGGGACTAAAGCTTTCTTT.

On this clonotype: Since the CDR3 does not end with the conserved phenylalanine or tryptophan, this likely comes from a read error. The V call is TRBV6-1, the J call TRBJ1-2, with D perhaps matching TRBD1 (6 bases). In germline, CDR1 is MNHNS, CDR2 SASEGT. Trimming took 2 bases from V and 4 from J, leaving 11 bases between them. This CDR3 comprises 14 residues. The CDR3 nucleotides are TGTGCCAGCAGTGAACAGGGGCTCAGCTATGGCTACACCCTC. Translation gives CASSEQGLSYGYTL.

The sample holds a few counts of this clonotype. This chain uses TRBV20-1 with TRBJ1-1, with D hard to call. The V gene's germline CDR1 is DFQATT and CDR2 SNEGSKA (reference sequence). The germline V and J ends were trimmed by 3 bases and 4 bases, with 15 bases remaining between them. This CDR3 is 14 amino acids long. The CDR3 loop is CSASKSGLATEAFF. CDR3 sequence (DNA): TGCAGTGCTAGTAAGTCAGGACTGGCCACTGAAGCTTTCTTT.

This clonotype appeared once. This rearrangement joins TRBV27 to TRBJ1-5; TRBD1 agrees at 7 bases. Germline-derived CDR1 and CDR2 are MNHEY and SMNVEV (reference sequence). The CDR3 has 14 residues. V shed 5 bases and J 6 bases; nucleotides not matched to a gene: 7. The CDR3 nucleotides read TGTGCCAGCAGTCCTACAGGGGCGGGTCAGCCCCAGCATTTT. It codes for CASSPTGAGQPQHF.

This sequence joins TRBV7-2 and TRBJ2-1; TRBD2 aligns across 8 bases. Losses at the gene ends were 1 base for V and 5 bases for J; bases not matched to a gene: 10. The germline V gene has CDR1 SGHTA and CDR2 FQGNSA. The CDR3 loop spans 17 amino acids. The chain's CDR3 is CASSLGSLAGPNNEQFF. In DNA form, the CDR3 reads TGTGCCAGCAGCTTAGGGAGTCTAGCGGGCCCGAACAATGAGCAGTTCTTC.

This clonotype was seen a few times. V and J are TRBV3-1 and TRBJ2-5; D uncertain. Trimming stripped 0 bases from V and 2 bases from J, with 10 bases between. The CDR3 contains 15 residues. CDR1 is LGHDT and CDR2 is YNNKEL in the germline V gene (reference sequence). CDR3 in amino acids: CASSQDLARQETQYF. DNA of the CDR3: TGTGCCAGCAGCCAAGATCTTGCGCGACAAGAGACCCAGTACTTC.